The rows below give T cell receptor beta chains drawn from one sample of a study of blood T cell repertoires in COVID-19. Some clones are missing from TCRdb's copy, which holds only in-frame ones; the method was immunoSEQ multiplex PCR. This table holds 380,000 or so clones, over 65% found once. The sequencing input was peripheral blood. These receptors were obtained from a human donor with acute or convalescent COVID-19. The donor label of this sample is uncertain. CDR3s include the opening cysteine and the closing phenylalanine or tryptophan. Each record gives: D gene, V gene, clone size, J gene, CDR3 protein, CDR3 DNA. The D gene is left open where the match is weak. Some rows have no size entry. The others give once, few or many, or a class for an expanded clone.

D gene: TRBD1
V gene: TRBV28
clone size: .
J gene: TRBJ2-2
CDR3 protein: CASRQGGANTGELFF
CDR3 DNA: TGTGCCAGCAGGCAAGGGGGCGCGAACACCGGGGAGCTGTTTTTT

D gene: .
V gene: TRBV28
clone size: .
J gene: TRBJ2-2
CDR3 protein: CASSDYGGELFF
CDR3 DNA: TGTGCCAGCAGTGACTACGGGGGGGAGCTGTTTTTT

D gene: .
V gene: TRBV12-2
clone size: .
J gene: TRBJ2-7
CDR3 protein: CASRLDSADNYEQYF
CDR3 DNA: TGTGCAAGTCGCTTAGATTCGGCGGACAACTACGAGCAGTACTTC

D gene: TRBD2
V gene: TRBV7-2
clone size: .
J gene: TRBJ2-1
CDR3 protein: CASSLGGGLYEQFF
CDR3 DNA: TGTGCCAGCAGCTTAGGCGGGGGACTCTATGAGCAGTTCTTC

D gene: TRBD1
V gene: TRBV27
clone size: .
J gene: TRBJ2-7
CDR3 protein: CASSFRDRGTYEQYF
CDR3 DNA: TGTGCCAGCAGTTTTCGGGACAGGGGAACCTACGAGCAGTACTTC

D gene: TRBD1
V gene: TRBV5-6
clone size: .
J gene: TRBJ1-4
CDR3 protein: CASSLGRDSLTTNEKLFF
CDR3 DNA: TGTGCCAGCAGCTTGGGGCGGGACAGTCTAACAACTAATGAAAAACTGTTTTTT

D gene: .
V gene: TRBV19
clone size: .
J gene: TRBJ1-2
CDR3 protein: CASSISGGSNYGYTF
CDR3 DNA: TGTGCCAGTAGTATATCGGGGGGCTCTAACTATGGCTACACCTTC

D gene: .
V gene: TRBV5-5
clone size: .
J gene: TRBJ2-7
CDR3 protein: CASSLGQSSYEQYF
CDR3 DNA: TGTGCCAGCAGCTTGGGACAGAGCTCCTACGAGCAGTACTTC

D gene: TRBD1
V gene: TRBV5-1
clone size: .
J gene: TRBJ2-1
CDR3 protein: CASSLVGTGGEFF
CDR3 DNA: TGCGCCAGCAGCTTGGTCGGGACAGGGGGCGAGTTCTTC

D gene: .
V gene: TRBV28
clone size: few
J gene: TRBJ1-2
CDR3 protein: CASSLWRGGYTF
CDR3 DNA: TGTGCCAGCAGTTTATGGCGCGGGGGCTACACCTTC

D gene: .
V gene: TRBV5-1
clone size: .
J gene: TRBJ2-1
CDR3 protein: CASSLAPSDYVLEQFF
CDR3 DNA: TGCGCCAGCAGCTTGGCCCCTTCGGACTACGTCTTAGAGCAGTTCTTC

D gene: TRBD2
V gene: TRBV7-6
clone size: .
J gene: TRBJ2-7
CDR3 protein: CASSSTGLAGEVQYF
CDR3 DNA: TGTGCCAGCAGCTCGACAGGACTAGCGGGAGAGGTGCAGTACTTC

D gene: TRBD1
V gene: TRBV19
clone size: .
J gene: TRBJ1-1
CDR3 protein: CASKTGVNTEAFF
CDR3 DNA: TGTGCCAGTAAGACAGGGGTTAACACTGAAGCTTTCTTT

D gene: TRBD2
V gene: TRBV2
clone size: .
J gene: TRBJ2-1
CDR3 protein: CASSEALDGGRFNEQFF
CDR3 DNA: TGTGCCAGCAGTGAAGCGTTGGATGGCGGGAGGTTTAATGAGCAGTTCTTC

D gene: .
V gene: TRBV30
clone size: .
J gene: TRBJ1-6
CDR3 protein: CAWSAAPTSNSPLHF
CDR3 DNA: TGTGCCTGGAGTGCGGCCCCAACTAGCAATTCACCCCTCCACTTT

D gene: .
V gene: TRBV29-1
clone size: .
J gene: TRBJ2-1
CDR3 protein: CSAGTHRDNEQFF
CDR3 DNA: TGCAGCGCCGGGACACACCGGGACAATGAGCAGTTCTTC

D gene: .
V gene: TRBV7-9
clone size: .
J gene: TRBJ1-3
CDR3 protein: CASSSTTPGNTIYF
CDR3 DNA: TGTGCCAGCAGCTCAACGACACCCGGAAACACCATATATTTT

D gene: .
V gene: TRBV5-1
clone size: .
J gene: TRBJ1-2
CDR3 protein: CASSLTIPGGMPNDGYTF
CDR3 DNA: TGCGCCAGCAGCTTGACGATCCCGGGAGGTATGCCGAACGATGGCTACACCTTC